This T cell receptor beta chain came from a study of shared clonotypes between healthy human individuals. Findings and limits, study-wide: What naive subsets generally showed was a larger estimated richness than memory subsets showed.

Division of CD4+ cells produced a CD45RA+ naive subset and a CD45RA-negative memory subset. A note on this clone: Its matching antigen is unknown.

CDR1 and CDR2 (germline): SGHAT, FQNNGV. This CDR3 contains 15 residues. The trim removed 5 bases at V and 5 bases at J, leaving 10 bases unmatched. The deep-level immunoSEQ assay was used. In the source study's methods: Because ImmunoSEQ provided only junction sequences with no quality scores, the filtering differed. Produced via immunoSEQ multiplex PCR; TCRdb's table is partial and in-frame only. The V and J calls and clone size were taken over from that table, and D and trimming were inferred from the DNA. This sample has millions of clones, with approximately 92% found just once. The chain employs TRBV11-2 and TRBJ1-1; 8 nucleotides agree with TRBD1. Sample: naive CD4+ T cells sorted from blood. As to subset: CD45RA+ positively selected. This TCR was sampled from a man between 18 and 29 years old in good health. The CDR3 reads CASSPAGRGRTEAFF. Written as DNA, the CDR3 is TGTGCCAGCAGCCCCGCGGGCAGGGGGCGGACTGAAGCTTTCTTT.